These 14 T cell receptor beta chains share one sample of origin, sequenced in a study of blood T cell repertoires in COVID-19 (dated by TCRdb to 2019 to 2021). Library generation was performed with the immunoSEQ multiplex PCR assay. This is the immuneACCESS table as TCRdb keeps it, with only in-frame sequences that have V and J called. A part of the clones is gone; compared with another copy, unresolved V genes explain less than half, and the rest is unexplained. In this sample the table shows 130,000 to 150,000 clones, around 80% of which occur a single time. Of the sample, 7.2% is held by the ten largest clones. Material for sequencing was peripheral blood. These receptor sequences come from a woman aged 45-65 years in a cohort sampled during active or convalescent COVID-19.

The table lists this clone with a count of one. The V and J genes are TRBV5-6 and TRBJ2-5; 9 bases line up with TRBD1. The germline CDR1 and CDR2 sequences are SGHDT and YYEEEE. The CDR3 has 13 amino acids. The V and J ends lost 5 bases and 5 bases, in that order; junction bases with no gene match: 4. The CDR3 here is CASSTGGWETQYF. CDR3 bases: TGTGCCAGCAGTACAGGGGGCTGGGAGACCCAGTACTTC.

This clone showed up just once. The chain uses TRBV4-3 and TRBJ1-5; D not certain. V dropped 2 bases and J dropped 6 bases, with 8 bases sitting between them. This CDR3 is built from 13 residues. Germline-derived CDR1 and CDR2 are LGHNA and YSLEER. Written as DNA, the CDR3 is TGCGCCAGCAGCCAACAGGAGGGTCAGCCCCAGCATTTT. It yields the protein CASSQQEGQPQHF.

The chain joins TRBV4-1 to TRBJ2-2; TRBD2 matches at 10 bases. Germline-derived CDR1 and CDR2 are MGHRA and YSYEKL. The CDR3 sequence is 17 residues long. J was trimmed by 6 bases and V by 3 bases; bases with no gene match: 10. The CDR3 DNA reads TGCGCCAGCAGCCAGCAACCTGTAGCGGGGGGAGCCGGGGAGCTGTTTTTT. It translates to CASSQQPVAGGAGELFF.

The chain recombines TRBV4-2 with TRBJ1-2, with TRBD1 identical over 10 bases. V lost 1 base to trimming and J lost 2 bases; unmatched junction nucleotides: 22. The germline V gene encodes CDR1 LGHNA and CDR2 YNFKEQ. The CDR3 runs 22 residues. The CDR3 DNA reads TGTGCCAGCAGCCAAGGAGTAGGACAGGGGGTAGGGGCAAACCTCTTAAACTATGGCTACACCTTC. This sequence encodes CASSQGVGQGVGANLLNYGYTF.

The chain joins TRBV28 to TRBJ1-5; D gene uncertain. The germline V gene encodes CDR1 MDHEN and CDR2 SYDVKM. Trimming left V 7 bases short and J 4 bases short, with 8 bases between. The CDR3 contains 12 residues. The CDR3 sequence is CASITVNQPQHF. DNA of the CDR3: TGTGCCAGCATTACAGTAAATCAGCCCCAGCATTTT.

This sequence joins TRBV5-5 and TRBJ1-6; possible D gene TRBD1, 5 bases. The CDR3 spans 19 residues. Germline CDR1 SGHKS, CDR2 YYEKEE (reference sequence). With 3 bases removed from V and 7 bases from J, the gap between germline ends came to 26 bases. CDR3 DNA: TGTGCCAGCAGCTCGATTAGAGCGGGGGGGTTGTTAAGGAATTCACCCCTCCACTTT. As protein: CASSSIRAGGLLRNSPLHF.

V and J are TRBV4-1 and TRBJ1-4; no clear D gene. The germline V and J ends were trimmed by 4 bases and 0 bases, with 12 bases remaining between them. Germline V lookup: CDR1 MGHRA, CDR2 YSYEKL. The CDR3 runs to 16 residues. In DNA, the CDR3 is TGCGCCAGCAGCCTTGCCGCCAGCGCAACTAATGAAAAACTGTTTTTT. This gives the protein CASSLAASATNEKLFF.

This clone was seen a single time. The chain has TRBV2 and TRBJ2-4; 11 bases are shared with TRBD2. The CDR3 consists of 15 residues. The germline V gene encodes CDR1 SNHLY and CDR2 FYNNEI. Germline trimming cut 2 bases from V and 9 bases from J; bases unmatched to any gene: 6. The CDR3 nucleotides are TGTGCCAGCAGTGAATCTGGTCTAGCGGGGGGCATTCAGTACTTC. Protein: CASSESGLAGGIQYF.

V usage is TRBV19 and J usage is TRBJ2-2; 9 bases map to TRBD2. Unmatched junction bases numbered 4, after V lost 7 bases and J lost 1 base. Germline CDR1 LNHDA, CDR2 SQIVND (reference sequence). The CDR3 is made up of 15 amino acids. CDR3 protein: CASTVAGENTGELFF. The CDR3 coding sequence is TGTGCCAGTACTGTAGCGGGGGAGAACACCGGGGAGCTGTTTTTT.

In DNA form, the CDR3 reads TGTGCCAGCAGTTACAAGAGCAGCAGCGTGCAGCCCCAGCATTTT. Its protein is CASSYKSSSVQPQHF. J is TRBJ1-5 and V is TRBV6-6; D gene uncertain. The V gene lost 2 bases and the J gene lost 7 bases, with 15 bases spanning the gap. Germline V gene lookup returns CDR1 MNHNY and CDR2 SVGAGI (reference sequence). CDR3 size: 15 residues.

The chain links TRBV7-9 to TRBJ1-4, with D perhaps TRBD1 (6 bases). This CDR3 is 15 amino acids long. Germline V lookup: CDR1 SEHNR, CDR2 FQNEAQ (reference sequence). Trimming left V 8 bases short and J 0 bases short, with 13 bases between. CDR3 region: CASSTGSATNEKLFF. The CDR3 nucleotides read TGTGCCAGCTCGACAGGATCTGCAACTAATGAAAAACTGTTTTTT.

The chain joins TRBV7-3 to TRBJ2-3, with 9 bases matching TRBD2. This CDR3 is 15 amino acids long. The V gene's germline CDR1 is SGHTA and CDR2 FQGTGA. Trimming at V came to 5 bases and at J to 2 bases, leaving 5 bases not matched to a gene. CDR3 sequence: CASSPSGGLTDTQYF. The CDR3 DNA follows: TGTGCCAGCAGCCCCAGCGGGGGGCTCACAGATACGCAGTATTTT.

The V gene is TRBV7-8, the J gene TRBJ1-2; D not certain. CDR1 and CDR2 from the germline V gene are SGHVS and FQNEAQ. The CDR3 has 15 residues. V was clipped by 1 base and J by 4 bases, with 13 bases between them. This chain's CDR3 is CASSLDPRQFYGYTF. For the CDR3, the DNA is TGTGCCAGCAGCTTAGACCCCAGGCAGTTCTATGGCTACACCTTC.

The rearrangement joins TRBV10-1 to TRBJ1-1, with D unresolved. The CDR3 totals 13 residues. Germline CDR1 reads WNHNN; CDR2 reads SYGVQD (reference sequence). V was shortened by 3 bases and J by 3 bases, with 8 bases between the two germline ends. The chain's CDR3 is CASSDSFDTEAFF. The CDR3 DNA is TGCGCCAGCAGTGACTCTTTCGACACTGAAGCTTTCTTT.